What follows are 8 T cell receptor beta chains derived from one specimen sequenced in a study of response to subunit inactivated influenza vaccine. TCRdb re-analysed the RT-PCR reads in MiXCR, keeping a single row per CDR3 protein. The sample records about 830,000 distinct CDR3 sequences, approximately 18% being singletons. Source: PBMCs from blood, taken 4 to 6 days after vaccination. The receptors stem from a man aged 45-60 years who received an inactivated influenza vaccine.

This clonotype was seen more than once but under ten times. The chain has TRBV7-8 and TRBJ2-6; D is possibly TRBD1 (5 bases). Germline lookup yields CDR1 SGHVS and CDR2 FQNEAQ. V was shortened by 3 bases and J by 1 base, with 16 bases between the two germline ends. The CDR3 has 18 residues. As DNA, the CDR3 is TGTGCCAGCAGCTTCAGGGCCTCAATCCGGTCTGGGGCCAACGTCCTGACTTTC. Amino acids: CASSFRASIRSGANVLTF.

This sequence joins TRBV7-9 and TRBJ1-1; TRBD1 agrees at 8 bases. Trimming removed 6 bases from V and 6 bases from J; junction bases left unmatched: 9. Germline lookup yields CDR1 SEHNR and CDR2 FQNEAQ (reference sequence). This CDR3 contains 14 residues. The CDR3 DNA reads TGTGCCAGCAGTTTTAGCGACAGGGGCGCTGAAGCTTTCTTT. Amino acids: CASSFSDRGAEAFF.

The V gene is TRBV15, the J gene TRBJ1-1, with D hard to call. This CDR3 contains 13 residues. V lost 3 bases and J lost 3, with 8 bases in between. Germline V gene data show CDR1 as LNHNV and CDR2 as YYDKDF (reference sequence). CDR3 loop: CATSRRVHTEAFF. In DNA, the CDR3 is TGTGCCACCAGCAGGAGAGTCCACACTGAAGCTTTCTTT.

The chain joins TRBV29-1 to TRBJ1-1; the D is unclear. The CDR3 sequence is 12 residues long. The germline CDR1 and CDR2 sequences are SQVTM and ANQGSEA. The ends were cut back, 2 bases at V and 0 bases at J, with 4 bases in the middle. The DNA for the CDR3 is TGCAGCGTTGAATCTGTGAACACTGAAGCTTTCTTT. Translation: CSVESVNTEAFF.

Only a few counts were recorded for this clonotype. The chain has TRBV20-1 and TRBJ1-1; D gene uncertain. Germline CDR1 is DFQATT and CDR2 is SNEGSKA (reference sequence). The CDR3 has 11 amino acids. The V end was cut by 2 bases, the J end by 7 bases, with 8 bases between. The CDR3 here is CSARWQVEAFF. CDR3 DNA: TGCAGTGCTAGATGGCAGGTTGAAGCTTTCTTT.

The chain has TRBV12-3 or TRBV12-4 and TRBJ2-1; D might be TRBD1 (5 bases). Trimming removed 2 bases from V and 5 bases from J, with 13 bases in between. The CDR3 contains 15 residues. The CDR3: CASSLIWGRNNEQFF. CDR3 coding DNA: TGTGCCAGCAGTTTAATATGGGGCCGAAACAATGAGCAGTTCTTC.

This clonotype was counted between two and nine times. The chain combines TRBV7-9 with TRBJ2-1, with D possibly matching TRBD2 (6 bases). Deletions cut 5 bases from V and 7 bases from J, with 12 bases between. CDR1 is SEHNR, CDR2 FQNEAQ, per germline (reference sequence). The CDR3 sequence is 13 residues long. The CDR3 DNA reads as TGTGCCAGCAGCCCGGCGAGCGGGAATGAGCAGTTCTTC. Translated: CASSPASGNEQFF.

A note on this clonotype: Its ends do not fully match the called genes, so a read error is possible. The chain recombines TRBV5-1 with TRBJ2-5, with TRBD2 as a possible D gene (5 bases). This CDR3 region has 14 residues. CDR1 is SGHRS, CDR2 YFSETQ, per germline. The CDR3 DNA reads TGCGCCAGCCGCCGGGGTTGGGATCAAGGGACCCAGTACTTC. This gives the protein CASRRGWDQGTQYF.